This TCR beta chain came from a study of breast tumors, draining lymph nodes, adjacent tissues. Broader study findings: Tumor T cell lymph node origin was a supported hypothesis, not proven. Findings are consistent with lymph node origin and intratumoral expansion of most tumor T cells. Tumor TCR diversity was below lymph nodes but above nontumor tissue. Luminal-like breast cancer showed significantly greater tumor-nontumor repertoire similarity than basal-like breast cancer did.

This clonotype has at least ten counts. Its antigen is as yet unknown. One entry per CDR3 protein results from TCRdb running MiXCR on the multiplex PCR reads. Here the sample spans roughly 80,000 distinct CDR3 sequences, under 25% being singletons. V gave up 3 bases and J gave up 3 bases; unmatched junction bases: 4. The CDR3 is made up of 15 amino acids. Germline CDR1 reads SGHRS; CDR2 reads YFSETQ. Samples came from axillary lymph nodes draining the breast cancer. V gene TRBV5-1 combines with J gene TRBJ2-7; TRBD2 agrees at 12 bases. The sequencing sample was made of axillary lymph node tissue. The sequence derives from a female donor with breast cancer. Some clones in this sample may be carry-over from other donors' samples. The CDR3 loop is CASSSLLAGGYEQYF. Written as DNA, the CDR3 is TGCGCCAGCAGCTCGCTACTAGCGGGAGGCTACGAGCAGTACTTC.